The 22 T cell receptor beta chains given below trace back to one sample, sequenced in a study of graft-versus-host responses after intestinal transplantation. Sequenced by immunoSEQ multiplex PCR; TCRdb stores in-frame clones only, minus some. The sample yields more than 65,000 clones, roughly nine tenths seen once. No antigen has been assigned to these receptors. Sequenced here: unstimulated CD4+ T cells sorted from spleen or lymph node cells, sampled before intestinal transplant. The receptor set was obtained from a human donor who received an intestinal transplant.

The chain joins TRBV6-5 to TRBJ1-5, with 9 bases that match TRBD1. The ends lost 2 bases at V and 4 bases at J; junction bases unmatched: 0. Per germline, CDR1 MNHEY and CDR2 SVGAGI. CDR3 length equals 14 residues. CDR3 coding DNA: TGTGCCAGCAGTTACGGGACAGGGAATCAGCCCCAGCATTTT. It specifies CASSYGTGNQPQHF.

This chain links TRBV27 with TRBJ2-7, with 7 bases lining up with TRBD1. CDR1 MNHEY and CDR2 SMNVEV come from the germline V gene (reference sequence). The CDR3 has 13 residues. V dropped 2 bases and J dropped 5; count of bases not matched to a gene: 3. CDR3 loop: CASSLDRANEQYF. CDR3 nucleotide sequence: TGTGCCAGCAGTTTAGACAGGGCGAACGAGCAGTACTTC.

V and J are TRBV19 and TRBJ2-3, with 10 bases identical to TRBD2. The junction had 3 bases not matched to a gene; V was cut back by 5 bases and J by 4 bases. The CDR3 length is 14 residues. Germline V gene lookup returns CDR1 LNHDA and CDR2 SQIVND (reference sequence). The CDR3 DNA follows: TGTGCCAGTAGTCAGCGGGGGGGCGCAGATACGCAGTATTTT. Translation: CASSQRGGADTQYF. The full variable domain, with the rest looked up from reference TRBV19 and TRBJ2-3, is DGGITQSPKYLFRKEGQNVTLSCEQNLNHDAMYWYRQDPGQGLRLIYYSQIVNDFQKGDIAEGYSVSREKKESFPLTVTSAQKNPTAFYLCASSQRGGADTQYFGPGTRLTVL.

The chain recombines TRBV18 with TRBJ2-1, with 13 bases identical to TRBD2. CDR3 length equals 20 residues. Trimming at V came to 6 bases and at J to 0 bases, leaving 14 bases not matched to a gene. Per germline, CDR1 KGHSH and CDR2 LQKENI. The DNA of the CDR3 is TGTGCCAGCTCGACTAACCCGACTAGCGGGGGGCGGATCTCCTACAATGAGCAGTTCTTC. This translates into CASSTNPTSGGRISYNEQFF.

The rearrangement joins TRBV27 to TRBJ2-5, with 8 nucleotides matching TRBD1. The junction had 10 bases not matched to a gene; V was cut back by 5 bases and J by 5 bases. CDR3 length equals 15 residues. CDR1 and CDR2 (germline): MNHEY, SMNVEV (reference sequence). Here the CDR3 DNA reads TGTGCCAGCAGTAAACGGACAGGGAGAGGGGAGACCCAGTACTTC. Its translation: CASSKRTGRGETQYF.

J is TRBJ2-6 and V is TRBV7-3, with D perhaps TRBD1 (7 bases). V was trimmed by 7 bases and J by 1 base, leaving 11 bases between them. The germline V gene has CDR1 SGHTA and CDR2 FQGTGA. The CDR3 is 15 residues long. The CDR3 here is CASTPGGSGANVLTF. The CDR3 region has the DNA TGTGCCAGCACCCCAGGGGGGTCTGGGGCCAACGTCCTGACTTTC.

As DNA, the CDR3 is TGTGCCAGCAGTTCAGGACTAGCGGGACCCCTCGAGGAGCAGTACTTC. This translates into CASSSGLAGPLEEQYF. The chain combines TRBV27 with TRBJ2-7, with 12 bases that match TRBD2. CDR3 length: 16 amino acids. Germline-derived CDR1 and CDR2 are MNHEY and SMNVEV (reference sequence). Trimming at V came to 4 bases and at J to 7 bases, leaving 11 bases not matched to a gene.

This chain uses TRBV7-8 with TRBJ1-3; D not certain. Germline assignment: CDR1 SGHVS and CDR2 FQNEAQ. The CDR3 runs to 15 residues. V lost 3 bases and J lost 0, with 9 bases in between. CDR3 amino acids: CASSFRAGSGNTIYF. As DNA, the CDR3 is TGTGCCAGCAGCTTCCGCGCCGGCTCTGGAAACACCATATATTTT.

The J gene is TRBJ2-3, the V gene TRBV28; D may be TRBD2 (6 bases). The CDR3 runs to 17 residues. Trimming took off 4 bases at V and 0 bases at J, with 17 bases between the two ends. CDR1 and CDR2 (germline): MDHEN, SYDVKM. The CDR3 nucleotides are TGTGCCAGCAGTTCTCCGGGAGCTAGTGATAGCACAGATACGCAGTATTTT. Protein sequence: CASSSPGASDSTDTQYF.

The chain carries TRBV27 and TRBJ1-5; D uncertain. The V end was cut by 6 bases, the J end by 7 bases, with 16 bases between. The germline V gene encodes CDR1 MNHEY and CDR2 SMNVEV (reference sequence). This CDR3 is 14 amino acids long. In nucleotides, the CDR3 is TGTGCCAGCAGCCTACGAGGGAGGCAGCAGCCCCAGCATTTT. Amino acids: CASSLRGRQQPQHF.

The CDR3 spells CAISASGQGIAEAFF. The CDR3 bases are TGTGCCATCAGTGCCTCCGGACAGGGAATCGCTGAAGCTTTCTTT. The chain employs TRBV10-3 and TRBJ1-1; 8 positions match TRBD1. Germline CDR1 and CDR2: ENHRY and SYGVKD. J lost 6 bases, V lost 4 bases, and 10 bases had no gene match. The CDR3 consists of 15 residues.

This chain uses TRBV6-6 with TRBJ2-2; TRBD2 matches at 9 bases. The germline CDR1 and CDR2 sequences are MNHNY and SVGAGI (reference sequence). The CDR3 has 16 residues. The trim removed 4 bases at V and 2 bases at J, leaving 5 bases unmatched. For the CDR3, the DNA is TGTGCCAGCAGTTCGCCTAGCGGGATCAACACCGGGGAGCTGTTTTTT. Translated: CASSSPSGINTGELFF.

The genes are TRBV19 and TRBJ2-7; the match to TRBD1 covers 10 bases. This CDR3 has 14 residues. The germline gives CDR1 LNHDA, CDR2 SQIVND (reference sequence). J was trimmed by 6 bases and V by 7 bases; bases with no gene match: 9. The CDR3 nucleotides are TGTGCCAGTAAATGGGGGACAGGGGTAGGCGAGCAGTACTTC. This codes for CASKWGTGVGEQYF.

The V gene is TRBV5-4, the J gene TRBJ1-1, with TRBD1 matching 7 bases. V shed 4 bases, J shed 2 bases, and the junction held 14 bases outside the gene matches. CDR1 is SGHNT and CDR2 is YYREEE in the germline V gene (reference sequence). The CDR3 runs 17 residues. Written as DNA, the CDR3 is TGTGCCAGCAGCACACAGGGGCACTCTTCTCTTAACACTGAAGCTTTCTTT. Translated, it gives CASSTQGHSSLNTEAFF. Supplemented by reference TRBV5-4 and TRBJ1-1, the full variable domain reads ETGVTQSPTHLIKTRGQQVTLRCSSQSGHNTVSWYQQALGQGPQFIFQYYREEENGRGNFPPRFSGLQFPNYSSELNVNALELDDSALYLCASSTQGHSSLNTEAFFGQGTRLTVV.

CDR3 sequence reads: CASSQDHPSSGSFYEQYF. The DNA of the CDR3 is TGCGCCAGCAGCCAAGACCATCCATCTAGCGGGAGCTTCTACGAGCAGTACTTC. The J gene is TRBJ2-7, the V gene TRBV4-1; 10 bases line up with TRBD2. Trimming at V came to 0 bases and at J to 3 bases, leaving 11 bases not matched to a gene. The CDR3 is 18 residues long. Germline V gene data show CDR1 as MGHRA and CDR2 as YSYEKL.

CDR3 sequence: CAWSVQGVTNEKLFF. In nucleotides, the CDR3 is TGTGCCTGGAGTGTTCAGGGGGTAACTAATGAAAAACTGTTTTTT. The V call is TRBV30, the J call TRBJ1-4; 7 bases are shared with TRBD1. The CDR3 sequence is 15 residues long. From germline, CDR1 is GTSNPN and CDR2 SVGIG (reference sequence). With 0 bases clipped from V and 1 base from J, the junction kept 2 bases outside the gene matches.

The chain combines TRBV2 with TRBJ2-3; no clear D. V was cut by 8 bases and J by 0 bases, with 12 bases left in between. CDR1 SNHLY and CDR2 FYNNEI come from the germline V gene. The CDR3 runs 14 residues. The CDR3 DNA follows: TGTGCCAGCCTTCGTTGGGCTAGCACAGATACGCAGTATTTT. It is translated as CASLRWASTDTQYF.

The chain is built from TRBV10-2 and TRBJ2-5; no clear D gene. From germline, CDR1 is WSHSY and CDR2 SAAADI. This CDR3 has 12 amino acids. Trimming stripped 6 bases from V and 0 bases from J, with 5 bases between. The CDR3: CASRLNQETQYF. CDR3 bases: TGCGCCAGCAGACTGAACCAAGAGACCCAGTACTTC.

This chain uses TRBV5-4 with TRBJ2-1, with D perhaps TRBD1 (6 bases). The V end lost 7 bases, the J end lost 7 bases, and 15 bases lay between the germline ends. CDR1 is SGHNT and CDR2 is YYREEE in the germline V gene (reference sequence). The CDR3 totals 13 residues. CDR3 in amino acids: CASRQVGLNEQFF. Here the CDR3 DNA reads TGTGCCAGCCGACAGGTTGGGTTGAATGAGCAGTTCTTC. The full variable domain, with the rest looked up from reference TRBV5-4 and TRBJ2-1, is ETGVTQSPTHLIKTRGQQVTLRCSSQSGHNTVSWYQQALGQGPQFIFQYYREEENGRGNFPPRFSGLQFPNYSSELNVNALELDDSALYLCASRQVGLNEQFFGPGTRLTVL.

V and J are TRBV19 and TRBJ1-2; D unresolved. Trimming removed 3 bases at V and 4 bases at J, with 15 bases between. Looked up from germline, CDR1 is LNHDA and CDR2 is SQIVND (reference sequence). CDR3 length: 15 amino acids. CDR3 loop: CASSIVAAGGYGYTF. The DNA of the CDR3 is TGTGCCAGTAGTATCGTAGCGGCAGGAGGCTATGGCTACACCTTC.

The chain uses TRBV5-6 and TRBJ2-5, with TRBD2 identical over 8 bases. This CDR3 has 18 amino acids. Germline V gene sequence: CDR1 SGHDT, CDR2 YYEEEE. The trim removed 1 base at V and 2 bases at J, leaving 13 bases unmatched. CDR3 loop: CASSLSPGSGSNQETQYF. CDR3 bases: TGTGCCAGCAGCTTGAGCCCGGGCAGCGGGAGTAATCAAGAGACCCAGTACTTC.

This rearrangement joins TRBV6-1 to TRBJ2-1, with D tentatively TRBD1 (5 bases). The CDR3 totals 14 residues. V was shortened by 6 bases and J by 6 bases, with 15 bases between the two germline ends. Germline V CDR1 and CDR2: MNHNS, SASEGT. The CDR3 bases are TGTGCCAGCAGGATGGGATTCAGGGTCAATGAGCAGTTCTTC. Translation gives CASRMGFRVNEQFF.